This entry is about one T cell receptor beta chain. The sample comes from a study of blood T cell repertoires in COVID-19. Study background: Sample material is recorded as cDNA or gDNA derived from T cells, B-cell-depleted T cells, or PBMCs.

V gave up 3 bases and J gave up 8 bases, with 13 bases separating them. The CDR3 is made up of 12 amino acids. CDR1 SQVTM and CDR2 ANQGSEA come from the germline V gene. The study recruited people aged roughly 18 to 95 years across 24 US areas. Assignments of participants to cohorts depended upon their own reported clinical history. The repertoire was sequenced with immunoSEQ multiplex PCR; TCRdb's copy has only in-frame clones and lacks some. This sample has approximately 350,000 clones, with under 85% found just once. The source is a woman aged 45-59 years who had recovered from COVID-19. The chain uses TRBV29-1 and TRBJ1-2; D remains unclear. The sample consisted of PBMCs or T cells enriched from blood (not recorded which). CDR3 bases: TGCAGCGTTGAGTTCGGGGTGACAGGCTACACCTTC. This encodes CSVEFGVTGYTF.